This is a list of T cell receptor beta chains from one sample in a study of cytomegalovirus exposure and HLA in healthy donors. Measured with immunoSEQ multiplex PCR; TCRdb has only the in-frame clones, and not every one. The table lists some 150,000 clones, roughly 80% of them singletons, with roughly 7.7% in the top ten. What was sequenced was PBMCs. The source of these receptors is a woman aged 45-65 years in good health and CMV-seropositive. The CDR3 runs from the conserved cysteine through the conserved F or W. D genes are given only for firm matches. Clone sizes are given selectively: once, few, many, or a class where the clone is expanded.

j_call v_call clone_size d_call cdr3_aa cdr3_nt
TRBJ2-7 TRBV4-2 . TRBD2 CASSQEKAGASKEQYF TGTGCCAGCAGCCAAGAGAAAGCGGGAGCGTCTAAGGAGCAGTACTTC
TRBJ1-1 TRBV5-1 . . CASSWETAVGTEAFF TGCGCCAGCAGCTGGGAAACAGCGGTGGGCACTGAAGCTTTCTTT
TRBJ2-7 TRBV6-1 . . CASSEGAGPATYEQYF TGTGCCAGCAGTGAAGGCGCGGGACCCGCTACCTACGAGCAGTACTTC
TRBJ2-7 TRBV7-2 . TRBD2 CASTRTSGRYEQYF TGTGCCAGCACCCGGACTAGCGGGAGGTACGAGCAGTACTTC
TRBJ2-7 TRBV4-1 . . CASSQGGSGGFEQYF TGCGCCAGCAGCCAAGGGGGTAGCGGTGGATTCGAGCAGTACTTC
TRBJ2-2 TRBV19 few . CASRAGQTNTGELFF TGTGCCAGTAGGGCGGGACAGACGAACACCGGGGAGCTGTTTTTT
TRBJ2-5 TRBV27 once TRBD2 CASSFGLGETQYF TGTGCCAGCAGTTTCGGACTAGGAGAGACCCAGTACTTC
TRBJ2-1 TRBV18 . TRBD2 CASSPLGTSGNEQFF TGTGCCAGCTCACCCCTTGGGACTAGCGGTAATGAGCAGTTCTTC
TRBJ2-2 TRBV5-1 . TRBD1 CASSKGTGHTGELFF TGCGCCAGCAGCAAAGGGACAGGGCACACCGGGGAGCTGTTTTTT
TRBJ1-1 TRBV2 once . CASSEALTGTEAFF TGTGCCAGCAGTGAAGCTTTGACGGGCACTGAAGCTTTCTTT
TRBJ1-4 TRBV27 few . CASSPGAEKLFF TGTGCCAGCAGTCCGGGAGCAGAAAAACTGTTTTTT
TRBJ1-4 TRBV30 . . CAWRGGGSEKLFF TGTGCCTGGAGAGGGGGGGGCTCGGAAAAACTGTTTTTT